The source of this TCR beta chain is a study of blood T cell repertoires in COVID-19. Study information: Samples of COVID-19 (acute and convalescent) were obtained from the United States, Italy and Spain.

V lost 5 bases and J 0 bases, leaving 11 bases between the germline ends. Germline V gene sequence: CDR1 MNHEY, CDR2 SVGAGI. The CDR3 covers 15 residues. In the authors' workflow: Reference gene primer amplification gave estimated nucleated cell counts. TCRdb's copy holds only in-frame clones and misses some; the assay was immunoSEQ multiplex PCR. Clonal size and the V and J genes are those of that table, whereas D and trimming came from the DNA. The table has around 63,000 clones, about 84% seen once; the top ten hold under 7.5%. The sequence was collected from a man in his 60s with acute or convalescent COVID-19. This chain connects TRBV6-5 to TRBJ2-1; D unclear. The sequencing input was peripheral blood. The CDR3 sequence: CASSPRRSSYNEQFF. The CDR3, as DNA: TGTGCCAGCAGTCCCCGTCGGAGCTCCTACAATGAGCAGTTCTTC.